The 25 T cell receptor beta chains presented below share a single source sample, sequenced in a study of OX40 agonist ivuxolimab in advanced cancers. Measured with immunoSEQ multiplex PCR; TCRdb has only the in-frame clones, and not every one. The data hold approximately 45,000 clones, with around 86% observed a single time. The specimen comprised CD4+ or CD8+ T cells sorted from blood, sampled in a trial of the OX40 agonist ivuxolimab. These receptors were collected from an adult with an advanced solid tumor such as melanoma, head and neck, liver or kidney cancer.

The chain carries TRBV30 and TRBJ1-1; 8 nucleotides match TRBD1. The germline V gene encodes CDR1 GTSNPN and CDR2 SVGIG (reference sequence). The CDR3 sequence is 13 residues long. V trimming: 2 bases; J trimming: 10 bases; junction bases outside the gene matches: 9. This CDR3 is CAWSTGGGSGAFF. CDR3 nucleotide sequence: TGTGCCTGGAGTACAGGGGGAGGGTCGGGAGCTTTCTTT.

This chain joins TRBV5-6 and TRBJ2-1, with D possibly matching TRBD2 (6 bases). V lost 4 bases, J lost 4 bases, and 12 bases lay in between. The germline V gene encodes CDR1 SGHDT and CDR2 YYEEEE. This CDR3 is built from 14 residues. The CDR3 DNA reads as TGTGCCAGCAGCGGGGACGGGAGTTACAATGAGCAGTTCTTC. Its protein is CASSGDGSYNEQFF.

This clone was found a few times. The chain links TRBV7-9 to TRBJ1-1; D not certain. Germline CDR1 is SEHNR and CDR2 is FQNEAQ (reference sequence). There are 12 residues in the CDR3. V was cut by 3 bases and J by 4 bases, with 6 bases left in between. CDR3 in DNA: TGTGCCAGCAGCTTCGGAGCCACTGAAGCTTTCTTT. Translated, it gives CASSFGATEAFF. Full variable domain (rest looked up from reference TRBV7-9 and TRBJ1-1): DTGVSQNPRHKITKRGQNVTFRCDPISEHNRLYWYRQTLGQGPEFLTYFQNEAQLEKSRLLSDRFSAERPKGSFSTLEIQRTEQGDSAMYLCASSFGATEAFFGQGTRLTVV.

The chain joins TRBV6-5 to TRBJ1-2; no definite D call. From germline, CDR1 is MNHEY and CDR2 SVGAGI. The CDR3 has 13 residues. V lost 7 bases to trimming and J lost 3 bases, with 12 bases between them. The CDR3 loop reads CASIRPGDYGYTF. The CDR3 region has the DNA TGTGCCAGCATTCGCCCGGGAGACTATGGCTACACCTTC.

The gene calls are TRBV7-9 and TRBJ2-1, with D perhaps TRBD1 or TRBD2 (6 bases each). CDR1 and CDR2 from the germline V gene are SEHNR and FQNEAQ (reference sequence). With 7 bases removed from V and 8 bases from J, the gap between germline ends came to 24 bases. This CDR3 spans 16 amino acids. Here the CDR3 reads CASNPQGRKEGDEQFF. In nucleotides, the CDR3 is TGTGCCAGCAACCCACAGGGACGCAAGGAGGGGGATGAGCAGTTCTTC.

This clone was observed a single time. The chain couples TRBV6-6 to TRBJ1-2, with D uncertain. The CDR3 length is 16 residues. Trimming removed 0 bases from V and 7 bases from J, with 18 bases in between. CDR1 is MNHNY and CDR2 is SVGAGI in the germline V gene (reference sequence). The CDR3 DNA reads TGTGCCAGCAGTTACTCTACACAAAAAGTGTTCTCTGGCTACACCTTC. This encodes CASSYSTQKVFSGYTF.

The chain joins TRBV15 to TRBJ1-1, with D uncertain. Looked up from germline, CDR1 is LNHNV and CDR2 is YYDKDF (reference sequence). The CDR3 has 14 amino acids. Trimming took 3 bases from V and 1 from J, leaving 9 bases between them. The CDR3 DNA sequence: TGTGCCACCAGCAGTGATGACTGGAACACTGAAGCTTTCTTT. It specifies CATSSDDWNTEAFF.

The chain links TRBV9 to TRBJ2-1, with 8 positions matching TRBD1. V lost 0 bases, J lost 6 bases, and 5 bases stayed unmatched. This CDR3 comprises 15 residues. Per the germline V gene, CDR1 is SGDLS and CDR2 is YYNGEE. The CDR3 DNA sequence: TGTGCCAGCAGCGTAGTAGACAGGGGAGGCAATGAGCAGTTCTTC. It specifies CASSVVDRGGNEQFF. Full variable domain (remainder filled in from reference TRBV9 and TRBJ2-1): DSGVTQTPKHLITATGQRVTLRCSPRSGDLSVYWYQQSLDQGLQFLIQYYNGEERAKGNILERFSAQQFPDLHSELNLSSLELGDSALYFCASSVVDRGGNEQFFGPGTRLTVL.

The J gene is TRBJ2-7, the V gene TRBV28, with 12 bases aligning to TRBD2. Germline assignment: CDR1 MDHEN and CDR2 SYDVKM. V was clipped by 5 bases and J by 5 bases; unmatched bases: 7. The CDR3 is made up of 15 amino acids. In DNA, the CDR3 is TGTGCCAGCAGTACCGGGACTAGCGGGTTTGACGAGCAGTACTTC. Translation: CASSTGTSGFDEQYF.

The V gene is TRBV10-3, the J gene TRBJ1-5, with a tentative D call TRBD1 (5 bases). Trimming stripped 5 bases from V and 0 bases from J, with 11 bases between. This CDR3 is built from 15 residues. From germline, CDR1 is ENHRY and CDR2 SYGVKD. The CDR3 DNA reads TGTGCCATCAGTAGCGGGACGGATAGCAATCAGCCCCAGCATTTT. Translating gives CAISSGTDSNQPQHF.

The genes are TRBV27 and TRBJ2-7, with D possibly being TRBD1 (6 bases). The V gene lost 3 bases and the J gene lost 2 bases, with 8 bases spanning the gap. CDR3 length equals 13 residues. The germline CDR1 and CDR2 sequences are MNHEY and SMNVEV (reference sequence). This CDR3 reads CASSLGHPYEQYF. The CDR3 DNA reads TGTGCCAGCAGTTTGGGACACCCCTACGAGCAGTACTTC.

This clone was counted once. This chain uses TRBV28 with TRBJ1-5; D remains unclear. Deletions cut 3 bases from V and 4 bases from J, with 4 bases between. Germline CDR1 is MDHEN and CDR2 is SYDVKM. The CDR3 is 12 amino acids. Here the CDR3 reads CASSFRNQPQHF. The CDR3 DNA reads TGTGCCAGCAGTTTCAGGAATCAGCCCCAGCATTTT.

CDR3: CASSIDGYTRYGYTF. In DNA, the CDR3 is TGTGCCAGTAGTATAGATGGTTACACTCGCTATGGCTACACCTTC. The chain links TRBV19 to TRBJ1-2; D is uncertain. Trimming removed 0 bases at V and 4 bases at J, with 12 bases between. Per germline, CDR1 LNHDA and CDR2 SQIVND (reference sequence). CDR3 length: 15 residues.

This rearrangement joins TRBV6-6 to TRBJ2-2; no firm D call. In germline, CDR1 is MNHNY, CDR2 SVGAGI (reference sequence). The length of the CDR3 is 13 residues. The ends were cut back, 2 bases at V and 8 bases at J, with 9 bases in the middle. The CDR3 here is CASSYKAAGELFF. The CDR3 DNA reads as TGTGCCAGCAGTTACAAGGCCGCAGGGGAGCTGTTTTTT.

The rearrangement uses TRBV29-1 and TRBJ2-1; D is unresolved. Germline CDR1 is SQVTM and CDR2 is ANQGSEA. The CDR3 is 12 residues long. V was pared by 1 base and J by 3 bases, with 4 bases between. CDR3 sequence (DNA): TGCAGCGTTGAAGGTATCTACAATGAGCAGTTCTTC. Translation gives CSVEGIYNEQFF.

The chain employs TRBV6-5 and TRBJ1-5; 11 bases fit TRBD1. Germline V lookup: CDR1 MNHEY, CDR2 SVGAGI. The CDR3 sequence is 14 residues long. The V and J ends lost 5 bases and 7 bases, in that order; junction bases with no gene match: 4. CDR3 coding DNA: TGTGCCAGCAGTACGGACAGGGGGCCCCAGCCCCAGCATTTT. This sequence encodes CASSTDRGPQPQHF.

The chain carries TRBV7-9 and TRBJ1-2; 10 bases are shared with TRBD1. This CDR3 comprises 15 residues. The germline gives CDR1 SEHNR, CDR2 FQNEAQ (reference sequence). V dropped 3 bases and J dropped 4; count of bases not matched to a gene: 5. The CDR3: CASSFPTGGTYGYTF. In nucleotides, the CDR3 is TGTGCCAGCAGCTTCCCGACAGGGGGCACCTATGGCTACACCTTC. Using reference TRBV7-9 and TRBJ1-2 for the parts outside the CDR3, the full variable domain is DTGVSQNPRHKITKRGQNVTFRCDPISEHNRLYWYRQTLGQGPEFLTYFQNEAQLEKSRLLSDRFSAERPKGSFSTLEIQRTEQGDSAMYLCASSFPTGGTYGYTFGSGTRLTVV.

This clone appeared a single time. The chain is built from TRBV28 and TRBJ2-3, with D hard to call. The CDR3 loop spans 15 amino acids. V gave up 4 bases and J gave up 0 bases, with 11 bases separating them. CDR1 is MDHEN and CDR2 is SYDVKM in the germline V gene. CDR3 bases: TGTGCCAGCAGTTGGGAAAGTCTCAGCACAGATACGCAGTATTTT. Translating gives CASSWESLSTDTQYF.

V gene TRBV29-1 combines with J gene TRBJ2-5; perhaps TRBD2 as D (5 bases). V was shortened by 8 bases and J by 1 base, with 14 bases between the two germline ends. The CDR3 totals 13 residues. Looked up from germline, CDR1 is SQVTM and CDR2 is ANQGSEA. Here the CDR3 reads CSSIPSTQETQYF. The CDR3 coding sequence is TGCAGCTCAATCCCTAGCACCCAAGAGACCCAGTACTTC.

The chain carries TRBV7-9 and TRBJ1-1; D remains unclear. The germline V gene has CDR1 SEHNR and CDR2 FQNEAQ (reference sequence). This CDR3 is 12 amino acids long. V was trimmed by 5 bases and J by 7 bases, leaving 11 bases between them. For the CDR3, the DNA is TGTGCCAGCAGCCTCGGGAGGTATGAAGCTTTCTTT. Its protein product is CASSLGRYEAFF.

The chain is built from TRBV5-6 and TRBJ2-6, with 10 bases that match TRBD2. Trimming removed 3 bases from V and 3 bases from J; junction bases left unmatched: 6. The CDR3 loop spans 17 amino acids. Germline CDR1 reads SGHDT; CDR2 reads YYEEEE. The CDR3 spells CASSSGLASRGANVLTF. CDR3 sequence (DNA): TGTGCCAGCAGCTCGGGACTAGCGTCGCGTGGGGCCAACGTCCTGACTTTC.

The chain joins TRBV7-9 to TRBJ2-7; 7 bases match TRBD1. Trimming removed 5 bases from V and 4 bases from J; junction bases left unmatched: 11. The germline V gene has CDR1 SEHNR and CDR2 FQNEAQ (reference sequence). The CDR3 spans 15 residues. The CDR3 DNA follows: TGTGCCAGCAGCAACCGGGACAGTGGTTGGTACGAGCAGTACTTC. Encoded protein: CASSNRDSGWYEQYF.

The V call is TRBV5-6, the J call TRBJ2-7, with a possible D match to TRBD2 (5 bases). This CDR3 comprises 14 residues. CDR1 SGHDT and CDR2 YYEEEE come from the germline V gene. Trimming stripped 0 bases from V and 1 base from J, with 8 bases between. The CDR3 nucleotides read TGTGCCAGCAGCTTGGGCCTAGCATCCTACGAGCAGTACTTC. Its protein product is CASSLGLASYEQYF.

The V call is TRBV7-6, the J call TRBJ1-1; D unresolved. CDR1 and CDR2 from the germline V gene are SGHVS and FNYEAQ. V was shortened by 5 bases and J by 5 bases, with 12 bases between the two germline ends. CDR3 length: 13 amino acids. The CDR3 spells CASSPGPDTEAFF. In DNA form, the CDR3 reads TGTGCCAGCAGCCCAGGCCCTGATACTGAAGCTTTCTTT.

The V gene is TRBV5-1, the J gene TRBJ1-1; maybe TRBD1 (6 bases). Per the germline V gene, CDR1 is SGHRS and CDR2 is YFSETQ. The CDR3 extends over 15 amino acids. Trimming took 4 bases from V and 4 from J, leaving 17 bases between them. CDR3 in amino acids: CASSDGGHPATEAFF. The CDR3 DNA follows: TGCGCCAGCAGCGACGGGGGACACCCGGCCACTGAAGCTTTCTTT.